This section outlines one TCR beta chain sequence together with its context. TCRdb's table, derived via immunoSEQ multiplex PCR, lists solely in-frame clones and lacks some. The table includes 90,000 or so clones, 85% detected once. This specimen belongs to a study of cytomegalovirus exposure and HLA in healthy donors. The sample comprised PBMCs. The sequence came from a man younger than 35 in good health and CMV-seropositive.

In DNA form, the CDR3 reads TGTGCCAGCAGTTTAGGCCCCTGGGAGGGTCAGCCCCAGCATTTT. This encodes CASSLGPWEGQPQHF. The rearrangement uses TRBV28 and TRBJ1-5; no definite D call. The V end lost 2 bases, the J end lost 6 bases, and 14 bases lay between the germline ends. The germline CDR1 and CDR2 sequences are MDHEN and SYDVKM. This CDR3 region has 15 residues.